A selection of T cell receptor beta chains follows, all from one sample in a study of blood T cell repertoires in COVID-19. Sequencing used immunoSEQ multiplex PCR; TCRdb keeps in-frame clones, though not all of them. The sample holds about 280,000 clones, approximately 90% seen once. Sequencing used PBMCs or T cells enriched from blood (not recorded which). The receptors originated from a woman aged 55-70 years in a cohort exposed to, infected with or recovered from COVID-19 (not recorded which). Both conserved end residues are part of each CDR3. Fields, in order: D gene, V gene, clone size, J gene, CDR3 DNA, CDR3 protein. D genes are given only for firm matches. Clone size is shown for a subset of rows, as once, few, many or a class of expanded clone.

D gene: TRBD2
V gene: TRBV11-2
clone size: -
J gene: TRBJ2-7
CDR3 DNA: TGTGCCAGCAGCCGTCTAGCGGTCTCCTACGAGCAGTACTTC
CDR3 protein: CASSRLAVSYEQYF

D gene: TRBD1
V gene: TRBV29-1
clone size: -
J gene: TRBJ2-1
CDR3 DNA: TGCAGCGTTGCCCAGGGGGCGTCCTACAATGAGCAGTTCTTC
CDR3 protein: CSVAQGASYNEQFF

D gene: -
V gene: TRBV29-1
clone size: -
J gene: TRBJ2-5
CDR3 DNA: TGCAGCGTTGAACAGCGAGAGACCCAGTACTTC
CDR3 protein: CSVEQRETQYF

D gene: -
V gene: TRBV30
clone size: -
J gene: TRBJ2-7
CDR3 DNA: TGTGCCTGGAGCAAAAGACCGGAGGGCGAGCAGTACTTC
CDR3 protein: CAWSKRPEGEQYF

D gene: -
V gene: TRBV7-2
clone size: -
J gene: TRBJ2-3
CDR3 DNA: TGTGCCAGCAGCCCTACTAGTCGCCGCACAGATACGCAGTATTTT
CDR3 protein: CASSPTSRRTDTQYF

D gene: TRBD1
V gene: TRBV19
clone size: few
J gene: TRBJ1-2
CDR3 DNA: TGTGCCAGTAGCCGGGACAGGGATAACTATGGCTACACCTTC
CDR3 protein: CASSRDRDNYGYTF

D gene: -
V gene: TRBV19
clone size: -
J gene: TRBJ2-6
CDR3 DNA: TGTGCCAGTACCCGACTCGACAGCTCTGGGGCCAACGTCCTGACTTTC
CDR3 protein: CASTRLDSSGANVLTF

D gene: -
V gene: TRBV6-1
clone size: -
J gene: TRBJ2-5
CDR3 DNA: TGTGCCAGCAGTGATGGGGGCGCGAGTTGGGAGACCCAGTACTTC
CDR3 protein: CASSDGGASWETQYF

D gene: -
V gene: TRBV28
clone size: -
J gene: TRBJ2-7
CDR3 DNA: TGTGCCAGCAGCCACTACGAGCAGTACTTC
CDR3 protein: CASSHYEQYF

D gene: -
V gene: TRBV7-9
clone size: many
J gene: TRBJ2-5
CDR3 DNA: TGTGCCAGCAGCTTTTGGGGGGAAGAGACCCAGTACTTC
CDR3 protein: CASSFWGEETQYF

D gene: -
V gene: TRBV28
clone size: -
J gene: TRBJ2-7
CDR3 DNA: TGTGCCAGCAGTCCCCCTCAGGGTAACGAGCAGTACTTC
CDR3 protein: CASSPPQGNEQYF

D gene: -
V gene: TRBV5-4
clone size: -
J gene: TRBJ1-3
CDR3 DNA: TGTGCCAGCAGCCGGGGGGGGTTCGGAAACACCATATATTTT
CDR3 protein: CASSRGGFGNTIYF

D gene: -
V gene: TRBV7-5
clone size: -
J gene: TRBJ2-1
CDR3 DNA: TGTGCCAGAAGCTCGGGACTAGCGGGAGTTGCTTGTGAGCAGTTCTTC
CDR3 protein: CARSSGLAGVACEQFF

D gene: TRBD1
V gene: TRBV11-2
clone size: -
J gene: TRBJ1-1
CDR3 DNA: TGTGCCAGCAGCTCAGAGCCGACAGGGAGGACTGAAGCTTTCTTT
CDR3 protein: CASSSEPTGRTEAFF

D gene: -
V gene: TRBV11-2
clone size: once
J gene: TRBJ2-4
CDR3 DNA: TGTGCCAGCAGCTTAGATTGGGCGGGTACCAAAAACATTCAGTACTTC
CDR3 protein: CASSLDWAGTKNIQYF

D gene: -
V gene: TRBV6-1
clone size: -
J gene: TRBJ2-7
CDR3 DNA: TGTGCCAGCAGTGACCAGACCTACGAGCAGTACTTC
CDR3 protein: CASSDQTYEQYF

D gene: TRBD1
V gene: TRBV7-3
clone size: -
J gene: TRBJ2-5
CDR3 DNA: TGTGCCAGCAGCTTACACCCCGGGACAGGGGGCTCTACCCAGTACTTC
CDR3 protein: CASSLHPGTGGSTQYF

D gene: -
V gene: TRBV5-4
clone size: -
J gene: TRBJ1-1
CDR3 DNA: TGTGCCAGCAGCTTGGACAGGGCAATGAACACTGAAGCTTTCTTT
CDR3 protein: CASSLDRAMNTEAFF

D gene: TRBD1
V gene: TRBV9
clone size: -
J gene: TRBJ2-3
CDR3 DNA: TGTGCCAGCAGTTTGACAGGGGATTCCGCAGATACGCAGTATTTT
CDR3 protein: CASSLTGDSADTQYF

D gene: TRBD1
V gene: TRBV27
clone size: -
J gene: TRBJ2-7
CDR3 DNA: TGTGCCAGCAGGGGGGACAGCACCTACGAGCAGTACTTC
CDR3 protein: CASRGDSTYEQYF

D gene: TRBD2
V gene: TRBV10-3
clone size: -
J gene: TRBJ2-1
CDR3 DNA: TGTGCCATCAGTGAGTCGTCGGGAGGGCCAGATGAGCAGTTCTTC
CDR3 protein: CAISESSGGPDEQFF

D gene: -
V gene: TRBV2
clone size: -
J gene: TRBJ1-1
CDR3 DNA: TGTGCCAGCACCACGGACGGGGATCGCACTGAAGCTTTCTTT
CDR3 protein: CASTTDGDRTEAFF

D gene: -
V gene: TRBV18
clone size: few
J gene: TRBJ1-1
CDR3 DNA: TGTGCCAGCTCACCAGCGGCCAAGAACACTGAAGCTTTCTTT
CDR3 protein: CASSPAAKNTEAFF

D gene: -
V gene: TRBV27
clone size: -
J gene: TRBJ2-2
CDR3 DNA: TGTGCCAGCAGTTTCTATGGGCGCACCGGGGAGCTGTTTTTT
CDR3 protein: CASSFYGRTGELFF

D gene: TRBD2
V gene: TRBV7-2
clone size: -
J gene: TRBJ2-1
CDR3 DNA: TGTGCCAGCAGCTTAGTAAGCGGGAGATCCTACAATGAGCAGTTCTTC
CDR3 protein: CASSLVSGRSYNEQFF

D gene: TRBD2
V gene: TRBV30
clone size: -
J gene: TRBJ2-2
CDR3 DNA: TGTGCCTGGACCCGGGGGGGACCCGGGGAGCTGTTTTTT
CDR3 protein: CAWTRGGPGELFF

D gene: -
V gene: TRBV28
clone size: -
J gene: TRBJ2-5
CDR3 DNA: TGTGCCAGCACCCTCGGAGTCGGAGGTCAGGAGACCCAGTACTTC
CDR3 protein: CASTLGVGGQETQYF

D gene: -
V gene: TRBV2
clone size: -
J gene: TRBJ1-5
CDR3 DNA: TGTGCCAGCAGTGACGTTCGGGGTCAGCCCCAGCATTTT
CDR3 protein: CASSDVRGQPQHF

D gene: -
V gene: TRBV21-1
clone size: -
J gene: TRBJ2-1
CDR3 DNA: TGTGCCAGCAGCAGACGGACTAGCGGGAGCATGTACAATGAGCAGTTCTTC
CDR3 protein: CASSRRTSGSMYNEQFF

D gene: TRBD1
V gene: TRBV9
clone size: once
J gene: TRBJ1-1
CDR3 DNA: TGTGCCAGCAGCCATCCCGACAGGGGGCACGCTGAAGCTTTCTTT
CDR3 protein: CASSHPDRGHAEAFF

D gene: -
V gene: TRBV28
clone size: -
J gene: TRBJ1-3
CDR3 DNA: TGTGCCAGCAGTTTAGACAGGACCTCTGGAAACACCATATATTTT
CDR3 protein: CASSLDRTSGNTIYF

D gene: -
V gene: TRBV2
clone size: -
J gene: TRBJ1-2
CDR3 DNA: TGTGCCAGCATTACCGTCGGGGTTAGGTATGGCTACACCTTC
CDR3 protein: CASITVGVRYGYTF

D gene: -
V gene: TRBV5-1
clone size: once
J gene: TRBJ2-2
CDR3 DNA: TGCGCCAGCAGCCCCGCCGGAGCCGCCGGGGAGCTGTTTTTT
CDR3 protein: CASSPAGAAGELFF

D gene: -
V gene: TRBV18
clone size: -
J gene: TRBJ2-1
CDR3 DNA: TGTGCCAGCTCACCACAGGGGGTTTACAATGAGCAGTTCTTC
CDR3 protein: CASSPQGVYNEQFF

D gene: -
V gene: TRBV7-2
clone size: many
J gene: TRBJ2-4
CDR3 DNA: TGTGCCAGCAGTTCCTGGTGGGGGGGCAGGGAAAACATTCAGTACTTC
CDR3 protein: CASSSWWGGRENIQYF

D gene: -
V gene: TRBV5-1
clone size: -
J gene: TRBJ1-5
CDR3 DNA: TGCGCCAGCAGCTCTGCGCCTCGGGACAAACCCCCGTATAGCAATCAGCCCCAGCATTTT
CDR3 protein: CASSSAPRDKPPYSNQPQHF

D gene: TRBD1
V gene: TRBV4-1
clone size: -
J gene: TRBJ2-1
CDR3 DNA: TGCGCCAGCAGAGCTGCCGGGACAGGGGCGTACAATGAGCAGTTCTTC
CDR3 protein: CASRAAGTGAYNEQFF

D gene: TRBD2
V gene: TRBV6-5
clone size: -
J gene: TRBJ2-7
CDR3 DNA: TGTGCCCTAGGTACTAGCGGGAGGTACGAGCAGTACTTC
CDR3 protein: CALGTSGRYEQYF

D gene: TRBD1
V gene: TRBV2
clone size: -
J gene: TRBJ1-3
CDR3 DNA: TGTGCCAGCAGTGCAAGGGGGCTCGGAAACACCATATATTTT
CDR3 protein: CASSARGLGNTIYF

D gene: TRBD1
V gene: TRBV4-1
clone size: -
J gene: TRBJ2-7
CDR3 DNA: TGCGCCAGCAGCCCGGGACAGGGCTTTTACGAGCAGTACTTC
CDR3 protein: CASSPGQGFYEQYF

D gene: -
V gene: TRBV9
clone size: -
J gene: TRBJ1-1
CDR3 DNA: TGTGCCAGCAGCGTAGCTCCAGGGATGAACACTGAAGCTTTCTTT
CDR3 protein: CASSVAPGMNTEAFF

D gene: TRBD2
V gene: TRBV7-9
clone size: once
J gene: TRBJ2-7
CDR3 DNA: TGTGCCAGCAGCGCGACTAGCGGGAGTACGTACGAGCAGTACTTC
CDR3 protein: CASSATSGSTYEQYF

D gene: -
V gene: TRBV27
clone size: -
J gene: TRBJ2-7
CDR3 DNA: TGTGCCAGCAGTTTCCTCGGAGGGCCCTCCTACGAGCAGTACTTC
CDR3 protein: CASSFLGGPSYEQYF

D gene: TRBD2
V gene: TRBV9
clone size: -
J gene: TRBJ2-1
CDR3 DNA: TGTGCCAGCAGCGTAGTCGGGAGGGTGACTGAGCAGTTCTTC
CDR3 protein: CASSVVGRVTEQFF

D gene: TRBD2
V gene: TRBV7-3
clone size: -
J gene: TRBJ2-1
CDR3 DNA: TGTGCCAGCAGCGCCCCGGGACTAGCGGGAGAGAGGCATGAGCAGTTCTTC
CDR3 protein: CASSAPGLAGERHEQFF

D gene: -
V gene: TRBV5-1
clone size: -
J gene: TRBJ2-5
CDR3 DNA: TGCGCCAGCAGCCCGCCTGGGGTAAGCGGAGGAGTTTGGAAGACCCAGTACTTC
CDR3 protein: CASSPPGVSGGVWKTQYF

D gene: TRBD2
V gene: TRBV28
clone size: -
J gene: TRBJ2-7
CDR3 DNA: TGTGCCAGCAGTTTCCCACAGCCGGGACTAGCGGGAGTGAGTAAGTACTTC
CDR3 protein: CASSFPQPGLAGVSKYF

D gene: -
V gene: TRBV4-2
clone size: -
J gene: TRBJ1-4
CDR3 DNA: TGTGCCAGCAGCCAAGGGGCAGGTGGTGAAAAACTGTTTTTT
CDR3 protein: CASSQGAGGEKLFF

D gene: -
V gene: TRBV5-4
clone size: -
J gene: TRBJ2-7
CDR3 DNA: TGTGCCAGCAGCTTGAACTTCCGTCACGAGCAGTACTTC
CDR3 protein: CASSLNFRHEQYF

D gene: -
V gene: TRBV4-2
clone size: -
J gene: TRBJ2-1
CDR3 DNA: TGTGCCAGCAGACCGGGACTCTCCTACAATGAGCAGTTCTTC
CDR3 protein: CASRPGLSYNEQFF

D gene: -
V gene: TRBV15
clone size: once
J gene: TRBJ1-6
CDR3 DNA: TGTGCCACCAGCAGAGCCAGAGCGTCAAATTCACCCCTCCACTTT
CDR3 protein: CATSRARASNSPLHF

D gene: TRBD1
V gene: TRBV6-5
clone size: -
J gene: TRBJ1-2
CDR3 DNA: TGTGCCAGCAGTTACCTGACAGGGGTCGGCTATGGCTACACCTTC
CDR3 protein: CASSYLTGVGYGYTF

D gene: -
V gene: TRBV5-6
clone size: -
J gene: TRBJ1-2
CDR3 DNA: TGTGCCAGCAGCGCCGGGGAGATCTTCTATGGCTACACCTTC
CDR3 protein: CASSAGEIFYGYTF

D gene: -
V gene: TRBV6-5
clone size: -
J gene: TRBJ1-1
CDR3 DNA: TGTGCCAGCAGCATAGGTTCCGGAGCTGGCACTGAAGCTTTCTTT
CDR3 protein: CASSIGSGAGTEAFF

D gene: TRBD2
V gene: TRBV7-6
clone size: -
J gene: TRBJ2-2
CDR3 DNA: TGTGCCAGCAGCTTAAGACTAGCGAGCACCGGGGAGCTGTTTTTT
CDR3 protein: CASSLRLASTGELFF

D gene: -
V gene: TRBV11-3
clone size: -
J gene: TRBJ2-1
CDR3 DNA: TGTGCCAGCAGCTCACTCAATGAGCAGTTCTTC
CDR3 protein: CASSSLNEQFF